A single sample gave rise to the 26 T cell receptor beta chains below, sequenced in a study of molecular identifiers for immune sequencing clone quantification. MiXCR, applied by TCRdb to the PCR reads, yields one record per CDR3 protein. The sample yields around 94,000 distinct CDR3 sequences, 30% to 35% seen once. The sample consisted of naive CD8+ T cells from blood, with Jurkat cell RNA spiked in. The subset denotes: FACS-sorted CD8+CD4-CCR7+CD45RA+ naive T cells. The origin of the receptors is a human donor in good health. Some libraries in this study had Jurkat cell RNA spiked in.

The chain employs TRBV6-6 and TRBJ2-1; D call uncertain. Trimming stripped 2 bases from V and 8 bases from J, with 7 bases between. CDR1 and CDR2 from the germline V gene are MNHNY and SVGAGI (reference sequence). This CDR3 is built from 12 residues. CDR3 bases: TGTGCCAGCAGTTACATCCGGGATGAGCAGTTCTTC. Amino acid sequence: CASSYIRDEQFF.

Remarks on this clonotype: This clone may be a read error of a much larger clone one base away. The chain is built from TRBV5-6 and TRBJ2-3; possibly TRBD2 for D (6 bases). Per germline, CDR1 SGHDT and CDR2 YYEEEE. The CDR3 runs to 16 residues. The CDR3 loop is CASGLELTSHPDTQYF. CDR3 sequence (DNA): TGTGCCAGCGGCTTGGAACTGACTAGTCACCCGGATACGCAGTATTTT. Looking up the rest from reference TRBV5-6 and TRBJ2-3 gives the full variable domain: DAGVTQSPTHLIKTRGQQVTLRCSPKSGHDTVSWYQQALGQGPQFIFQYYEEEERQRGNFPDRFSGHQFPNYSSELNVNALLLGDSALYLCASGLELTSHPDTQYFGPGTRLTVL.

This clonotype was recorded a few times. The chain uses TRBV18 and TRBJ2-3, with TRBD1 identical over 7 bases. The CDR3 runs 16 residues. Germline lookup yields CDR1 KGHSH and CDR2 LQKENI. Trimming removed 2 bases from V and 1 base from J; junction bases left unmatched: 6. CDR3 amino acids: CASSPTEGAGTDTQYF. The CDR3 coding sequence is TGTGCCAGCTCACCAACTGAGGGGGCTGGCACAGATACGCAGTATTTT.

This clonotype was counted only a few times. The genes are TRBV7-2 and TRBJ1-1; D is unresolved. The CDR3 runs 12 residues. CDR1 and CDR2 (germline): SGHTA, FQGNSA. V was pared by 3 bases and J by 4 bases, with 6 bases between. The CDR3 region is CASSFPGTEAFF. The CDR3 DNA is TGTGCCAGCAGCTTTCCTGGCACTGAAGCTTTCTTT.

This clonotype has a handful of counts. The chain recombines TRBV30 with TRBJ1-2; D gene unclear. This CDR3 spans 10 amino acids. The V and J ends lost 8 bases and 6 bases respectively, with 10 bases between them. Germline values: CDR1 GTSNPN, CDR2 SVGIG (reference sequence). In DNA form, the CDR3 reads TGTGCCGGATGGGTCGATGGCTACACCTTC. This translates into CAGWVDGYTF.

Comment on this clonotype: A much larger clone is a single base away; this may be a read error. This chain joins TRBV11-2 and TRBJ2-5; the D gene could be TRBD1 or TRBD2 (5 bases each). Germline CDR1 reads SGHAT; CDR2 reads FQNNGV. V lost 8 bases and J 5 bases, leaving 15 bases between the germline ends. The CDR3 covers 13 residues. The CDR3 here is CASGSGGEETQYF. DNA for the CDR3: TGTGCCAGCGGGAGTGGGGGTGAGGAGACCCAGTACTTC.

Comment on this clonotype: This sequence may be a read error, since a much larger clone differs from it by one base. The rearrangement links TRBV28 to TRBJ2-7; D remains unclear. The CDR3 runs to 17 residues. CDR1 is MDHEN, CDR2 SYDVKM, per germline. Trimming removed 3 bases at V and 6 bases at J, with 24 bases between. CDR3 bases: TGTGCCAGCAGTTTTGCCTCTTTGGTCTTGCCCCCGCGCGAGCAGTACTTC. Protein: CASSFASLVLPPREQYF.

This chain connects TRBV27 to TRBJ2-1; 8 nucleotides line up with TRBD2. J was trimmed by 2 bases and V by 6 bases; bases with no gene match: 6. This CDR3 is built from 15 residues. The germline V gene has CDR1 MNHEY and CDR2 SMNVEV (reference sequence). CDR3 sequence: CASRSAGGPYNEQFF. Written as DNA, the CDR3 is TGTGCCAGCAGATCCGCGGGAGGCCCCTACAATGAGCAGTTCTTC.

This clonotype came up a few times. This sequence joins TRBV12-3 or TRBV12-4 and TRBJ2-1; 8 positions match TRBD1. V shed 6 bases, J shed 9 bases, and the junction held 7 bases outside the gene matches. The CDR3 spans 13 residues. The CDR3 loop reads CASRLQGVGEQFF. The CDR3 nucleotides are TGTGCCAGCAGGTTACAGGGGGTGGGTGAGCAGTTCTTC.

Only a few counts were recorded for this clonotype. V usage is TRBV6-2 or TRBV6-3 and J usage is TRBJ2-4, with TRBD2 matching over 7 bases. The CDR3 is made up of 12 amino acids. V was clipped by 3 bases and J by 12 bases; unmatched bases: 5. Germline V gene data show CDR1 as MNHEY and CDR2 as SVGEGT. CDR3 in DNA: TGTGCCAGCAGTTATAGGCTAGCGGATCAGTACTTC. Protein product: CASSYRLADQYF.

The chain is built from TRBV3-1 and TRBJ2-2; a possible D gene is TRBD1 (5 bases). Deletions cut 0 bases from V and 6 bases from J, with 14 bases between. This CDR3 comprises 16 residues. Germline CDR1 LGHDT, CDR2 YNNKEL (reference sequence). CDR3 coding DNA: TGTGCCAGCAGCCAAGAGGGGCAGGGATTGTCCGGGGAGCTGTTTTTT. It codes for CASSQEGQGLSGELFF.

The chain is built from TRBV29-1 and TRBJ2-2, with D perhaps TRBD1 (5 bases). The CDR3 consists of 15 residues. Germline V gene data show CDR1 as SQVTM and CDR2 as ANQGSEA. V was clipped by 2 bases and J by 7 bases, with 17 bases between them. The CDR3 reads CSVEPGHPAGGELFF. In nucleotides, the CDR3 is TGCAGCGTTGAACCAGGACACCCCGCCGGCGGGGAGCTGTTTTTT.

Ten or more counts support this clonotype. This chain connects TRBV27 to TRBJ2-3; tentatively, D is TRBD2 (5 bases). The V end was cut by 8 bases, the J end by 6 bases, with 15 bases between. The V gene's germline CDR1 is MNHEY and CDR2 SMNVEV (reference sequence). The CDR3 covers 13 residues. The CDR3 spells CASAGVSADTQYF. In DNA form, the CDR3 reads TGTGCCAGCGCCGGGGTTAGTGCTGATACGCAGTATTTT.

About this clonotype: At one end, the junction sequence differs from germline, possibly due to a read error. The rearrangement links TRBV15 to TRBJ2-1; D is uncertain. The germline V gene has CDR1 LNHNV and CDR2 YYDKDF (reference sequence). The CDR3 length is 15 residues. Here the CDR3 reads CATSRGRSSGNELFF. CDR3 sequence (DNA): TGTGCCACCAGCAGAGGCAGGAGCAGTGGTAATGAGCTGTTCTTC.

The chain recombines TRBV9 with TRBJ2-7, with TRBD2 identical over 7 bases. V lost 3 bases to trimming and J lost 0 bases; unmatched junction nucleotides: 12. Germline values: CDR1 SGDLS, CDR2 YYNGEE. This CDR3 has 17 residues. DNA of the CDR3: TGTGCCAGCAGCGGGAACCCTAGCGGTCGGGGCTCCTACGAGCAGTACTTC. Its protein is CASSGNPSGRGSYEQYF.

The chain carries TRBV28 and TRBJ2-5; D is possibly TRBD1 (5 bases). Germline values: CDR1 MDHEN, CDR2 SYDVKM. The CDR3 covers 15 residues. Trimming took 5 bases from V and 0 from J, leaving 13 bases between them. The CDR3 DNA reads TGTGCCAGCAGTCCCTTAGGGGCCCACCAAGAGACCCAGTACTTC. Translated: CASSPLGAHQETQYF. The full variable domain, in which reference TRBV28 and TRBJ2-5 provide the parts outside the CDR3, is DVKVTQSSRYLVKRTGEKVFLECVQDMDHENMFWYRQDPGLGLRLIYFSYDVKMKEKGDIPEGYSVSREKKERFSLILESASTNQTSMYLCASSPLGAHQETQYFGPGTRLLVL.

A remark on this clonotype: One junction end does not reproduce the germline sequence, and a read error may be involved. The rearrangement joins TRBV6-2 or TRBV6-3 to TRBJ1-5; the D is unclear. Germline CDR1 reads MNHEY; CDR2 reads SVGEGT. CDR3 length: 13 residues. For the CDR3, the DNA is TGTGTCAGCAGCCCCGGACGTGTCTCGCCCCAGCATTTT. Translating gives CVSSPGRVSPQHF.

This chain uses TRBV28 with TRBJ1-4; possibly TRBD1 for D (6 bases). Germline loops: CDR1 MDHEN, CDR2 SYDVKM. Trimming pared 5 bases from V and 8 bases from J, leaving 18 bases between. This CDR3 spans 15 amino acids. This chain's CDR3 is CASSPTLQGTEKLFF. The CDR3, as DNA: TGTGCCAGCAGTCCAACTCTACAGGGTACGGAAAAACTGTTTTTT.

This clonotype appeared once. At one of its ends the junction is not consistent with the germline gene, which may arise from a read error. The rearrangement joins TRBV7-8 to TRBJ2-2; D may be TRBD2 (5 bases). Per germline, CDR1 SGHVS and CDR2 FQNEAQ. CDR3 length equals 15 residues. The CDR3 reads CASSIREAPPGELSF. The CDR3 region has the DNA TGTGCCAGCAGCATTCGTGAGGCACCACCCGGGGAGCTGTCTTTT.

This chain connects TRBV28 to TRBJ2-5; 9 bases line up with TRBD1. The CDR3 has 15 residues. The J segment lost 5 bases and the V segment lost 5 bases, leaving 9 bases of the junction unmatched. Germline V lookup: CDR1 MDHEN, CDR2 SYDVKM. The DNA of the CDR3 is TGTGCCAGCAGTATCGCACAGGGGGCATGGGAGACCCAGTACTTC. Translated: CASSIAQGAWETQYF.

On this clonotype itself: One end of the junction does not line up with germline, which may come from a read error. The chain has TRBV14 and TRBJ2-7; possible D gene TRBD2, 6 bases. This CDR3 is 13 amino acids long. Per germline, CDR1 SGHDN and CDR2 FVKESK. DNA of the CDR3: TGTGCCAGCAGCCAAGTATCGGGAGCGGTGCAGTGCTTC. Translated: CASSQVSGAVQCF.

This clonotype showed up many times. The chain has TRBV5-4 and TRBJ2-3; perhaps TRBD1 as D (5 bases). CDR3 length equals 15 residues. CDR1 is SGHNT and CDR2 is YYREEE in the germline V gene (reference sequence). V was pared by 2 bases and J by 0 bases, with 10 bases between. CDR3 amino acids: CASSLPRASTDTQYF. CDR3 nucleotide sequence: TGTGCCAGCAGCTTACCCAGGGCTAGCACAGATACGCAGTATTTT.

There are a few counts of this clonotype. The chain uses TRBV12-3 or TRBV12-4 and TRBJ1-2; a possible D gene is TRBD1 (5 bases). The germline V and J ends were trimmed by 6 bases and 4 bases, with 15 bases remaining between them. This CDR3 comprises 14 residues. CDR3 sequence (DNA): TGTGCCAGCAGCCTAGCCCCTACAGGCTATGGCTACACCTTC. Amino acids: CASSLAPTGYGYTF.

This clonotype came up a few times. A much larger clonotype is one base distant, so this may be a read error. The chain couples TRBV28 to TRBJ2-3; 11 bases are a match to TRBD2. Germline V gives CDR1 MDHEN, CDR2 SYDVKM. The CDR3 covers 16 residues. The CDR3 here is CASSFLAGGGTDTLYF. CDR3 coding DNA: TGTGCCAGCAGTTTTCTAGCGGGAGGCGGAACAGATACGCTGTATTTT.

Regarding this clonotype: Likely a read error: the CDR3 ends without its conserved phenylalanine or tryptophan. The V and J genes are TRBV12-3 or TRBV12-4 and TRBJ1-2; D gene unclear. V lost 5 bases and J lost 4, with 8 bases in between. This CDR3 has 12 amino acids. CDR3 residues: CASSPSGYGYTL. The CDR3 DNA reads TGTGCCAGCAGTCCCTCGGGCTATGGCTACACCCTC.

This chain joins TRBV27 and TRBJ2-6, with 7 nucleotides matching TRBD1. Germline CDR1 reads MNHEY; CDR2 reads SMNVEV (reference sequence). This CDR3 contains 15 residues. J gave up 0 bases and V 6 bases, and 2 bases lay outside the gene matches. The CDR3 reads CASRRQGSGANVLTF. The CDR3 DNA reads TGTGCCAGCAGAAGACAGGGCTCTGGGGCCAACGTCCTGACTTTC.